The 17 T cell receptor beta chains below were found in one sample sequenced in a study of cytomegalovirus exposure and HLA in healthy donors. Primers: 60 Vbeta forward and 13 Jbeta reverse. Assay used: immunoSEQ multiplex PCR; TCRdb lists only in-frame clones, some missing. The sample lists roughly 190,000 clones, about 85% occurring once. The sample consisted of PBMCs. These receptors all come from a woman between 50 and 59 years old in good health and CMV-seropositive.

The V gene is TRBV5-1, the J gene TRBJ2-5; TRBD1 aligns across 9 bases. This CDR3 is 15 amino acids long. With 3 bases clipped from V and 4 bases from J, the junction kept 7 bases outside the gene matches. The germline V gene has CDR1 SGHRS and CDR2 YFSETQ. The CDR3 loop is CASSSGQGVVETQYF. In nucleotides, the CDR3 is TGCGCCAGCAGCTCGGGACAGGGAGTAGTAGAGACCCAGTACTTC. Full variable domain (rest looked up from reference TRBV5-1 and TRBJ2-5): KAGVTQTPRYLIKTRGQQVTLSCSPISGHRSVSWYQQTPGQGLQFLFEYFSETQRNKGNFPGRFSGRQFSNSRSEMNVSTLELGDSALYLCASSSGQGVVETQYFGPGTRLLVL.

The CDR3: CASSFLDSSYEQYF. The DNA of the CDR3 is TGTGCCAGCAGCTTTTTAGACAGTTCCTACGAGCAGTACTTC. This chain uses TRBV7-9 with TRBJ2-5; weak D call: TRBD1 (5 bases). The end of the DNA aligns better with TRBJ2-7, so the J call may be wrong. The CDR3 is 14 residues long. Germline V lookup: CDR1 SEHNR, CDR2 FQNEAQ (reference sequence).

This clone was counted only a few times. The chain recombines TRBV4-1 with TRBJ1-4, with a tentative D call TRBD1 (6 bases). Germline CDR1 reads MGHRA; CDR2 reads YSYEKL. V was cut by 2 bases and J by 6 bases, with 10 bases left in between. The CDR3 has 14 residues. The CDR3 sequence is CASSQWSGDEKLFF. The DNA of the CDR3 is TGCGCCAGCAGCCAATGGTCAGGGGATGAAAAACTGTTTTTT.

This chain joins TRBV11-1 and TRBJ2-7; TRBD1 agrees at 8 bases. CDR3 length: 13 amino acids. V shed 4 bases, J shed 4 bases, and the junction held 3 bases outside the gene matches. CDR1 and CDR2 (germline): SGHAT, FQDESV (reference sequence). The CDR3 protein is CASSSNRGYEQYF. The CDR3 DNA reads TGTGCCAGCAGCTCAAACAGGGGGTACGAGCAGTACTTC.

This clone was seen at least ten times. The chain couples TRBV7-9 to TRBJ2-3, with 13 bases lining up with TRBD2. Germline CDR1 SEHNR, CDR2 FQNEAQ (reference sequence). This CDR3 is 17 amino acids long. V shed 4 bases and J 5 bases; nucleotides not matched to a gene: 9. CDR3 DNA sequence: TGTGCCAGCAGCTGGACTACTAGCGGGGGGGCGGGAGATACGCAGTATTTT. As protein: CASSWTTSGGAGDTQYF.

In its sample, this clone was seen a few times. This rearrangement joins TRBV7-9 to TRBJ1-6; unclear D gene. This CDR3 contains 15 residues. Germline-derived CDR1 and CDR2 are SEHNR and FQNEAQ (reference sequence). V lost 0 bases and J 8 bases, leaving 11 bases between the germline ends. The CDR3 nucleotides read TGTGCCAGCAGCTTAGCCCGGGGATTGGATTCACCCCTCCACTTT. Its protein product is CASSLARGLDSPLHF. The full variable domain, completed using reference TRBV7-9 and TRBJ1-6, is DTGVSQNPRHKITKRGQNVTFRCDPISEHNRLYWYRQTLGQGPEFLTYFQNEAQLEKSRLLSDRFSAERPKGSFSTLEIQRTEQGDSAMYLCASSLARGLDSPLHFGNGTRLTVT.

V usage is TRBV6-1 and J usage is TRBJ1-1, with TRBD1 as a possible D gene (6 bases). Trimming pared 7 bases from V and 0 bases from J, leaving 15 bases between. CDR3 length: 15 amino acids. The germline gives CDR1 MNHNS, CDR2 SASEGT. The CDR3 nucleotides are TGTGCCAGCAAGGAAGTAGGGACAATGAACACTGAAGCTTTCTTT. Its protein is CASKEVGTMNTEAFF.

The chain has TRBV30 and TRBJ2-7; 11 nucleotides line up with TRBD1. The CDR3 extends over 15 amino acids. J gave up 4 bases and V 5 bases, and 10 bases lay outside the gene matches. The germline CDR1 and CDR2 sequences are GTSNPN and SVGIG (reference sequence). CDR3: CAWAGTGGRLYEQYF. CDR3 coding DNA: TGTGCCTGGGCAGGGACAGGGGGGCGATTATACGAGCAGTACTTC.

V is TRBV7-9 and J is TRBJ2-5, with D possibly being TRBD1 (6 bases). The CDR3 contains 17 residues. V lost 4 bases to trimming and J lost 4 bases, with 22 bases between them. CDR1 and CDR2 from the germline V gene are SEHNR and FQNEAQ (reference sequence). The CDR3 bases are TGTGCCAGCAGCTCCTCCCCTGGGACACTCAGGGGAGAGACCCAGTACTTC. Translated: CASSSSPGTLRGETQYF. The whole variable domain, filled in from reference TRBV7-9 and TRBJ2-5, reads DTGVSQNPRHKITKRGQNVTFRCDPISEHNRLYWYRQTLGQGPEFLTYFQNEAQLEKSRLLSDRFSAERPKGSFSTLEIQRTEQGDSAMYLCASSSSPGTLRGETQYFGPGTRLLVL.

The V gene is TRBV9, the J gene TRBJ1-2; TRBD1 is a possible D gene (6 bases). The ends were cut back, 4 bases at V and 2 bases at J, with 30 bases in the middle. The CDR3 is 20 amino acids. CDR1 is SGDLS and CDR2 is YYNGEE in the germline V gene. CDR3 nucleotide sequence: TGTGCCAGCAGCCGGACCTGGGGGGGCACCACAGACAACAAAAACTATGGCTACACCTTC. It encodes CASSRTWGGTTDNKNYGYTF.

This chain joins TRBV5-4 and TRBJ2-1; 10 positions agree with TRBD2. This CDR3 is built from 15 residues. Trimming cost V 2 bases and J 8 bases; bases outside gene matches: 7. Germline CDR1 and CDR2: SGHNT and YYREEE (reference sequence). The CDR3 DNA follows: TGTGCCAGCAGCTTCGGAGCGGGGGGGAGCGATGAGCAGTTCTTC. This codes for CASSFGAGGSDEQFF.

The rearrangement uses TRBV2 and TRBJ1-3; possibly TRBD1 for D (5 bases). The CDR3 loop spans 17 amino acids. Trimming took 4 bases from V and 0 from J, leaving 16 bases between them. Germline assignment: CDR1 SNHLY and CDR2 FYNNEI. The CDR3: CASSGSQGYSSGNTIYF. The CDR3 DNA reads as TGTGCCAGCAGTGGGTCCCAGGGATATAGCTCTGGAAACACCATATATTTT.

V is TRBV25-1 and J is TRBJ1-3, with D hard to call. Per germline, CDR1 MGHDK and CDR2 SYGVNS. CDR3 length: 13 amino acids. Trimming removed 6 bases from V and 2 bases from J, with 8 bases in between. The CDR3 sequence: CASSLVAGNTIYF. As DNA, the CDR3 is TGTGCCAGCAGCCTTGTCGCTGGAAACACCATATATTTT.

V usage is TRBV7-9 and J usage is TRBJ2-6; D call uncertain. V lost 6 bases and J lost 4, with 16 bases in between. This CDR3 contains 16 residues. In germline, CDR1 is SEHNR, CDR2 FQNEAQ (reference sequence). The CDR3 here is CASSLGFSSGANVLTF. The CDR3 DNA follows: TGTGCCAGCAGTCTAGGATTTTCCTCCGGGGCCAACGTCCTGACTTTC.

The V and J genes are TRBV5-1 and TRBJ1-1; D uncertain. V dropped 1 base and J dropped 4 bases, with 11 bases sitting between them. The V gene's germline CDR1 is SGHRS and CDR2 YFSETQ. The CDR3 runs to 14 residues. The CDR3 here is CASSLLGRGTEAFF. CDR3 nucleotides: TGCGCCAGCAGCTTGCTTGGCCGAGGCACTGAAGCTTTCTTT.

The CDR3 reads CASSLTRTGVGYGYTF. For the CDR3, the DNA is TGTGCCAGCAGCCTCACTAGGACAGGGGTTGGGTATGGCTACACCTTC. The genes are TRBV5-5 and TRBJ1-2, with 9 bases matching TRBD1. The CDR3 has 16 residues. V trimming: 4 bases; J trimming: 5 bases; junction bases outside the gene matches: 12. CDR1 and CDR2 (germline): SGHKS, YYEKEE (reference sequence).

This sequence joins TRBV5-1 and TRBJ1-1, with a possible D match to TRBD1 (5 bases). The V end lost 4 bases, the J end lost 3 bases, and 13 bases lay between the germline ends. The CDR3 consists of 14 residues. Per germline, CDR1 SGHRS and CDR2 YFSETQ. The CDR3 region is CASSLDREDTEAFF. Written as DNA, the CDR3 is TGCGCCAGCAGCCTCGACAGAGAAGACACTGAAGCTTTCTTT. Filled out from reference TRBV5-1 and TRBJ1-1, the complete variable domain reads KAGVTQTPRYLIKTRGQQVTLSCSPISGHRSVSWYQQTPGQGLQFLFEYFSETQRNKGNFPGRFSGRQFSNSRSEMNVSTLELGDSALYLCASSLDREDTEAFFGQGTRLTVV.